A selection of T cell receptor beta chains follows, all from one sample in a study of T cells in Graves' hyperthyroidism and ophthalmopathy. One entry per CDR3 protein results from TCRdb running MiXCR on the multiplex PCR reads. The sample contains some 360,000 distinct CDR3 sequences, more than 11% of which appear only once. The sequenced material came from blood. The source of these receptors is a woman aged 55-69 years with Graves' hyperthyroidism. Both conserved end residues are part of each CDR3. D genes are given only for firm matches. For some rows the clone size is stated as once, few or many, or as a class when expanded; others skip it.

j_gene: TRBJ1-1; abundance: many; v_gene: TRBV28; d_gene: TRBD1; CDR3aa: CASSLPGGVNTEAFF; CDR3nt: TGTGCCAGCAGTTTACCAGGGGGCGTGAACACTGAAGCTTTCTTT
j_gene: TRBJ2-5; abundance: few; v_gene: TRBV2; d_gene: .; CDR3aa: CASSPDRAAISGTQETQYF; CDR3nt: TGTGCCAGCTCACCAGATCGGGCGGCAATCTCTGGAACGCAAGAGACCCAGTACTTC
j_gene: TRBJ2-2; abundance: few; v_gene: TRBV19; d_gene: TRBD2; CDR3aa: CASTPGTRGGELFF; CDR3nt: TGTGCCAGTACCCCCGGGACTAGAGGCGGGGAGCTGTTTTTT
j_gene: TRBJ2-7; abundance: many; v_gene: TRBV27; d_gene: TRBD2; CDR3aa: CASSIGLAASYEQYF; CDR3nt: TGTGCCAGCAGTATCGGACTAGCGGCATCCTACGAGCAGTACTTC
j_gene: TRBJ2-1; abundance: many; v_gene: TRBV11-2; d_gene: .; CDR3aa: CASSLSYNEQFF; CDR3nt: TGTGCCAGCAGCCTTTCCTACAATGAGCAGTTCTTC
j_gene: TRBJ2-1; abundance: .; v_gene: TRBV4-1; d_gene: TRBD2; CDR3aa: CASSPRTSQHFYNEQFF; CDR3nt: TGCGCCAGCAGCCCGAGGACTAGTCAGCACTTTTACAATGAGCAGTTCTTC
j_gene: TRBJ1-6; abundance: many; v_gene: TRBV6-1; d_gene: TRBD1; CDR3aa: CASSWGTGYSSPLHF; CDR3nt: TGTGCCAGCAGTTGGGGGACAGGGTATTCCTCACCCCTCCACTTT
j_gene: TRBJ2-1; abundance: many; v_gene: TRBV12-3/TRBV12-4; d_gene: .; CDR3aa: CASSLIPVRHNEQFF; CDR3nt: TGTGCCAGCAGTTTGATTCCTGTACGCCACAATGAGCAGTTCTTC
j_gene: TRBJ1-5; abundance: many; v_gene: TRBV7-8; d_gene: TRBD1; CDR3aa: CASSRGRGTDQPQHF; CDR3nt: TGTGCCAGCAGCCGAGGACGGGGGACAGATCAGCCCCAGCATTTT
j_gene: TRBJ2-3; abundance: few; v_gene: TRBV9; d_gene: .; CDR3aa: CASSAIGGFADTQYF; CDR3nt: TGTGCCAGCAGCGCAATAGGGGGATTTGCAGATACGCAGTATTTT
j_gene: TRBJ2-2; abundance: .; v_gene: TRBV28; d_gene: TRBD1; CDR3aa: CASRLAGTGRAGELFF; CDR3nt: TGTGCCAGCAGGCTAGCTGGGACAGGGCGGGCCGGGGAGCTGTTTTTT
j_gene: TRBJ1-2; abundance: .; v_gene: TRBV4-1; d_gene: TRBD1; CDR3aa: CASSHRRGQVYGYTF; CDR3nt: TGCGCCAGCAGCCATAGAAGGGGGCAGGTATATGGCTACACCTTC